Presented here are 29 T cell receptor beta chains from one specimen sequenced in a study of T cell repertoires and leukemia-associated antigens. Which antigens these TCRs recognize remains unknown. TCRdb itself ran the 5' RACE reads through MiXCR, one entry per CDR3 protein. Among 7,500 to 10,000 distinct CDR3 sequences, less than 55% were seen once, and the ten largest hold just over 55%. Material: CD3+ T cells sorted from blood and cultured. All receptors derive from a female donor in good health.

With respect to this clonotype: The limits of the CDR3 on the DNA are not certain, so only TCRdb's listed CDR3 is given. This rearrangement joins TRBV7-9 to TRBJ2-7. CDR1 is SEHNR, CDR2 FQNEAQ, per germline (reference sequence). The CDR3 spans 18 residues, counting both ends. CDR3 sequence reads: CASSIYLCSTENGDEQYF.

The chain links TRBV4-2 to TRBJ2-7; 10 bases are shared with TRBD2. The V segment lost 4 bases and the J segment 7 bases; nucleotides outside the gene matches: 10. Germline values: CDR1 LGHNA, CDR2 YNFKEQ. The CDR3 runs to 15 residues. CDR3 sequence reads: CASSPSAGGPSEQYF. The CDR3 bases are TGTGCCAGCAGCCCCTCAGCGGGAGGGCCGAGTGAGCAGTACTTC.

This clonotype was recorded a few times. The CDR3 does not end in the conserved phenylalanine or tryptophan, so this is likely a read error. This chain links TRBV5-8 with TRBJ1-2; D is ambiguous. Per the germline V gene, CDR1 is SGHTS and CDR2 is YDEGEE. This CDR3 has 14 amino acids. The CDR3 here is CASSLVGNYYGYTL. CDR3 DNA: TGTGCCAGCAGTTTGGTCGGCAATTACTATGGCTACACCCTC.

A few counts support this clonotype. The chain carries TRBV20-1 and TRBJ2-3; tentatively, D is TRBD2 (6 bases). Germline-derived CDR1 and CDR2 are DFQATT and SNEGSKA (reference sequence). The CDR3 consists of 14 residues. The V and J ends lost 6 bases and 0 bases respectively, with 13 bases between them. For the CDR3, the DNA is TGCAGTGCCGAAGGTAGCGGAAGCACAGATACGCAGTATTTT. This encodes CSAEGSGSTDTQYF.

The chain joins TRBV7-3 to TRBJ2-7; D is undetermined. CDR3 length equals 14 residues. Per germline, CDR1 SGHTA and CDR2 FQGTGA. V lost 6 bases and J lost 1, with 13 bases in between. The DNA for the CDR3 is TGTGCCAGCAGGGGCGCTGGGCGGTCCTACGAGCAGTACTTC. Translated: CASRGAGRSYEQYF.

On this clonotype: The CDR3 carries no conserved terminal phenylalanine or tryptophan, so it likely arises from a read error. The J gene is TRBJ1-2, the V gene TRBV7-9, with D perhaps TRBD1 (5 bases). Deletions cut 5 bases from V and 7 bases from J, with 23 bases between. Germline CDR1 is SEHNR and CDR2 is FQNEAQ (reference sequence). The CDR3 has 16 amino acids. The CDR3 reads CASSPTADSGYGGYTS. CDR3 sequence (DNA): TGTGCCAGCAGCCCTACCGCCGACAGCGGGTACGGTGGCTACACCTCC.

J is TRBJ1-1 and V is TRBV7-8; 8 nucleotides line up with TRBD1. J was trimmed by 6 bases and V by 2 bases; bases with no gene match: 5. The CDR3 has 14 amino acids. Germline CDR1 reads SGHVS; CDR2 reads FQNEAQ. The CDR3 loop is CASSLSGQGPEAFF. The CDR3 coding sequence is TGTGCCAGCAGCTTATCCGGACAGGGACCTGAAGCTTTCTTT.

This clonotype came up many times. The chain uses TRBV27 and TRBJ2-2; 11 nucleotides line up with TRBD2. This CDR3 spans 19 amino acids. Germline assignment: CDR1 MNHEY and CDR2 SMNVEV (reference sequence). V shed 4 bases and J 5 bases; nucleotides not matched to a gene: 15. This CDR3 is CASSSLGSGRARETGELFF. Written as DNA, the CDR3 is TGTGCCAGCAGTTCCCTGGGTAGCGGGAGGGCCCGGGAAACCGGGGAGCTGTTTTTT.

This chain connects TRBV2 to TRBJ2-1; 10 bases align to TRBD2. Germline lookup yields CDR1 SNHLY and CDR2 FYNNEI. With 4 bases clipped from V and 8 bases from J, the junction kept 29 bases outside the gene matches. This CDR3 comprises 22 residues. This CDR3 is CASSGWTPSSTSGTPWHYEQFF. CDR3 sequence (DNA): TGTGCCAGCAGTGGTTGGACACCAAGTTCTACTAGCGGGACCCCTTGGCACTATGAGCAGTTCTTC.

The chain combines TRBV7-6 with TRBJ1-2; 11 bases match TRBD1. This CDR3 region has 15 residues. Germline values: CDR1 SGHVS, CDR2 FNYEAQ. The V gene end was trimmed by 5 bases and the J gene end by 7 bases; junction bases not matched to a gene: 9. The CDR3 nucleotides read TGTGCCAGCAGCCCGAGTCCCGGGACAGGGGGTGGCTACACCTTC. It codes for CASSPSPGTGGGYTF. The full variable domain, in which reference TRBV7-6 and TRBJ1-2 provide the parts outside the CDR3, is GAGVSQSPRYKVTKRGQDVALRCDPISGHVSLYWYRQALGQGPEFLTYFNYEAQQDKSGLPNDRFSAERPEGSISTLTIQRTEQRDSAMYRCASSPSPGTGGGYTFGSGTRLTVV.

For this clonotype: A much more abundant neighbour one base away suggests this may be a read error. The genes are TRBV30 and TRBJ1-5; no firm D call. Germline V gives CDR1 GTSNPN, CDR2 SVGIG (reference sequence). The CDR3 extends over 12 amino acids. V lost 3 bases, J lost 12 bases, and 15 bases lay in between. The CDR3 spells CAWSSSQGRQHF. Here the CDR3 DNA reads TGTGCCTGGAGCTCTAGTCAAGGGCGCCAGCATTTT.

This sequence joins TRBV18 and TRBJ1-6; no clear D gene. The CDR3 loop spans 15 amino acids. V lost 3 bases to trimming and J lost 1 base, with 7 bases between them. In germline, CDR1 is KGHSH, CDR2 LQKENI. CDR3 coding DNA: TGTGCCAGCTCACCTCAAGGGTCCTATAATTCACCCCTCCACTTT. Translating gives CASSPQGSYNSPLHF.

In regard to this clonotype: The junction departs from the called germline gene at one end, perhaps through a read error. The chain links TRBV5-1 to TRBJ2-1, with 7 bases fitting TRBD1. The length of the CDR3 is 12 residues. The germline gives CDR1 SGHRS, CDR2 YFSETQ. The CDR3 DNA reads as TGCGCCAGCAGGACAGGGTGGAATGAGCGGTCCTTC. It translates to CASRTGWNERSF.

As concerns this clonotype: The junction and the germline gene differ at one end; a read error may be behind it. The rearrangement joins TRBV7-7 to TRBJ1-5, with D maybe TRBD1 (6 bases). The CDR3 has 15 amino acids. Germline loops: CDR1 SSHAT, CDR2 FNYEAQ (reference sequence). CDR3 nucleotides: TGTGCTAGCAGCCGAACAGGGCCAAATGATCAGCCCCAGCATTTT. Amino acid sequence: CASSRTGPNDQPQHF.

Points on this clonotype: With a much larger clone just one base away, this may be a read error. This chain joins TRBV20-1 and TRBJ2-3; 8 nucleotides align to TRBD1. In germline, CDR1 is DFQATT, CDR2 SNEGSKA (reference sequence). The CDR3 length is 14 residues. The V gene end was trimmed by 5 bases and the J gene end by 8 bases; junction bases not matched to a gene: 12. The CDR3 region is CSAVDRGRGGTQYF. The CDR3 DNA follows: TGCAGTGCTGTCGACAGGGGACGAGGAGGTACGCAGTATTTT.

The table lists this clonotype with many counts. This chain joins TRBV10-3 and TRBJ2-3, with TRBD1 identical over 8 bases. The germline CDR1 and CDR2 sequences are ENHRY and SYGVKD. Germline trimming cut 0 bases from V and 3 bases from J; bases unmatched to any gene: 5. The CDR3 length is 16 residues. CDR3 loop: CAISESLDRATDTQYF. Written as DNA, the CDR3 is TGTGCCATCAGTGAGTCTTTGGACAGGGCAACAGATACGCAGTATTTT.

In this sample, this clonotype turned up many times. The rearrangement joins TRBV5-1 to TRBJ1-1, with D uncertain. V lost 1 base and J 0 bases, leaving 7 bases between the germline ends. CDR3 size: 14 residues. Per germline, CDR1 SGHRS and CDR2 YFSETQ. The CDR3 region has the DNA TGCGCCAGCAGCTTGACTTATCTGAACACTGAAGCTTTCTTT. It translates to CASSLTYLNTEAFF.

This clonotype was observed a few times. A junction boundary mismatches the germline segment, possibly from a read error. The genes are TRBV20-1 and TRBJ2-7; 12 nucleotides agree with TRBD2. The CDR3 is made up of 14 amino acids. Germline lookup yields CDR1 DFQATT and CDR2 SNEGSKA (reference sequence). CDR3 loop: CSDRPGLAGYEQYF. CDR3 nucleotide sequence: TGCAGTGATAGACCGGGACTAGCGGGTTACGAGCAGTACTTC.

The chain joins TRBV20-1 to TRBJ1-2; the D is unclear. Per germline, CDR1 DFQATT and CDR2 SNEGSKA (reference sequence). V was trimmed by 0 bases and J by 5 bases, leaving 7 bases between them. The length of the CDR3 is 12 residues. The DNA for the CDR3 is TGCAGTGCTAGAGATACGGGGTATGGCTACACCTTC. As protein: CSARDTGYGYTF.

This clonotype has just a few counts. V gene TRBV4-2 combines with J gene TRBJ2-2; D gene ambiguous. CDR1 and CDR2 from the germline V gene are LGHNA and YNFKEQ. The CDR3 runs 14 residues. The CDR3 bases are TGTGTCAACAGCCAAGTTACCCTTTCCGGGGAGCTGTTTTTT. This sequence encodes CVNSQVTLSGELFF.

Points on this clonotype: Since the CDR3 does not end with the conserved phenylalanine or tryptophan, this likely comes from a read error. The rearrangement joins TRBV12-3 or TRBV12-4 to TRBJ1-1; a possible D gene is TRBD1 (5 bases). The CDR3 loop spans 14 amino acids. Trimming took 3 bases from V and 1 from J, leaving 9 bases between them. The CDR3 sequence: CASSFRGANTEAFL. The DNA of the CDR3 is TGTGCCAGCAGTTTTCGTGGGGCGAACACTGAAGCTTTCTTA.

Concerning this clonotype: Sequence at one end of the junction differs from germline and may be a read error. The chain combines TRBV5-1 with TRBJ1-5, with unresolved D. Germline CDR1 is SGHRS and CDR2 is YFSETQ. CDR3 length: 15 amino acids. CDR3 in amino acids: CASSLLSPSNQSQHF. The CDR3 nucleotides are TGCGCCAGTAGCTTGCTTTCCCCAAGCAATCAGTCCCAGCATTTT.

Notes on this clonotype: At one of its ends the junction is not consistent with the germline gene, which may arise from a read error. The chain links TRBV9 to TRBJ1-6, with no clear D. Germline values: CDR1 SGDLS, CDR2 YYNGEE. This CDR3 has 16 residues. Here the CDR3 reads CASSVGMSIGNSSLRF. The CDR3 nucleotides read TGTGCCAGCAGCGTAGGGATGTCAATCGGGAATTCATCCCTCCGCTTT.

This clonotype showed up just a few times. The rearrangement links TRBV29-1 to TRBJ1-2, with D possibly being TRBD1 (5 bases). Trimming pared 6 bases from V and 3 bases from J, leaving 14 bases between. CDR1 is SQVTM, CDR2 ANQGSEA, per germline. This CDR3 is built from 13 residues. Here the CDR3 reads CSVYGGADYGYTF. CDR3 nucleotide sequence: TGCAGCGTCTACGGGGGAGCGGACTATGGCTACACCTTC.

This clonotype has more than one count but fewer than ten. The CDR3 sequence: CASSGGTGISYEQYF. The CDR3 DNA reads as TGTGCCAGCAGCGGTGGGACAGGGATCTCCTACGAGCAGTACTTC. V is TRBV5-5 and J is TRBJ2-7; TRBD1 agrees at 9 bases. The V segment lost 4 bases and the J segment 0 bases; nucleotides outside the gene matches: 5. There are 15 residues in the CDR3. From germline, CDR1 is SGHKS and CDR2 YYEKEE (reference sequence).

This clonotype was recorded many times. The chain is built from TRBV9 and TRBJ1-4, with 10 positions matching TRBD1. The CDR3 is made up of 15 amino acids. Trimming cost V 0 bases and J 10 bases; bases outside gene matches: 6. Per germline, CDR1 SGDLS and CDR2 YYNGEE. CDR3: CASSVEGTGEGKLFF. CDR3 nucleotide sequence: TGTGCCAGCAGCGTAGAGGGGACAGGGGAAGGAAAACTGTTTTTT.

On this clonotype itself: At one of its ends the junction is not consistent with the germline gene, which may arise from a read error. The CDR3 protein is CASSGLAGDDPNEQFF. The CDR3 bases are TGTGCCTCCAGTGGCCTAGCGGGAGATGACCCAAATGAGCAGTTCTTC. The chain recombines TRBV24-1 with TRBJ2-1; 10 positions match TRBD2. The CDR3 extends over 16 amino acids. Germline CDR1 reads KGHDR; CDR2 reads SFDVKD.

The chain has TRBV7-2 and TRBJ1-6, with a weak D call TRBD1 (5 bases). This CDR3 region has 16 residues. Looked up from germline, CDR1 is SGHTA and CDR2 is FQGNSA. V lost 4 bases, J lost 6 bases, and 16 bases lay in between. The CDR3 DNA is TGTGCCAGCAGCTCCCAAGTAGGGGTGGTTAATTCACCCCTCCACTTT. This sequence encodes CASSSQVGVVNSPLHF.

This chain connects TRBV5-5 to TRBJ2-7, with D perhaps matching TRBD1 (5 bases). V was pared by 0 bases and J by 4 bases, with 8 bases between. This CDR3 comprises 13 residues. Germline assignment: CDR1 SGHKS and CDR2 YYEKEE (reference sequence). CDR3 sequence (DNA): TGTGCCAGCAGCTTGGGGGGCAGGTACGAGCAGTACTTC. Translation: CASSLGGRYEQYF.